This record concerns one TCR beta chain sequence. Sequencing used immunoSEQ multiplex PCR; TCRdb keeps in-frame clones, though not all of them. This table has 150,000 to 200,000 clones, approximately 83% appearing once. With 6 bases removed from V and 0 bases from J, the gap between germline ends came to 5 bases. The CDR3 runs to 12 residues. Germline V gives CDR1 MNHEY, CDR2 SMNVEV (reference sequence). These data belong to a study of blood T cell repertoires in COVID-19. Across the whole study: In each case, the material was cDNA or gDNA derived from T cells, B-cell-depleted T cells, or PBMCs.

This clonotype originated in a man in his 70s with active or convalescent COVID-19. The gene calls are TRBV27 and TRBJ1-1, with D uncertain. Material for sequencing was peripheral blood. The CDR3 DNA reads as TGTGCCAGCAGCGACATGAACACTGAAGCTTTCTTT. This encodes CASSDMNTEAFF.